This T cell receptor (beta chain) was recorded in a study of T-cell reconstitution after alpha-beta-depleted transplantation in children. Unique molecular identifiers featured in how the TCRbeta library was prepared. TCRdb independently ran MiXCR on the PCR reads; one entry per CDR3 protein. The sample holds roughly 590,000 distinct CDR3 sequences, about 15% seen once. Specimen: PBMCs from the stem cell graft donor, collected from the stem cell graft. This clonotype was obtained from a human donor who donated a stem cell graft to a child with acute myeloid leukemia.

The CDR3 protein is CASSFRGGNEQFF. The CDR3 coding sequence is TGCGCCAGCAGCTTTAGGGGAGGCAATGAGCAGTTCTTC. The rearrangement joins TRBV5-1 to TRBJ2-1; TRBD2 might be the D (6 bases). V dropped 2 bases and J dropped 6 bases, with 9 bases sitting between them. Germline values: CDR1 SGHRS, CDR2 YFSETQ. The CDR3 covers 13 residues.